Listed below are T cell receptor beta chains from one sample, sequenced in a study of blood T cell repertoires in COVID-19. Some clones are missing from TCRdb's copy, which holds only in-frame ones; the method was immunoSEQ multiplex PCR. The data contain approximately 36,000 clones, around 84% of them singletons. Sequencing used peripheral blood. The receptors were sampled from a man in his sixties with COVID-19, enrolled during active disease. Each CDR3 is given with its conserved first and last residue. D genes are given only for firm matches. A row's size may be missing; if present it is once, few, many or a size class.

v_gene	d_gene	j_gene	abundance	CDR3nt	CDR3aa
TRBV5-1	TRBD1	TRBJ1-1	few	TGCGCCAGCAGCCCTGGACAGGAAATGGGCACTGAAGCTTTCTTT	CASSPGQEMGTEAFF
TRBV9	TRBD1	TRBJ1-6	-	TGTGCCAGCAGCCCCCCGACAGGGGAAAATTCACCCCTCCACTTT	CASSPPTGENSPLHF
TRBV30	TRBD1	TRBJ1-6	-	TGTGCCTGGAGTGTAAGCAGGGGGACTTCACCCCTCCACTTT	CAWSVSRGTSPLHF
TRBV27	TRBD1	TRBJ1-3	-	TGTGCCAGCAGTTTATCGCACAGGGGTATCTCTGGAAACACCATATATTTT	CASSLSHRGISGNTIYF
TRBV6-1	-	TRBJ1-1	-	TGTGCCAGCAGATCGAGGGGGGGCACTGAAGCTTTCTTT	CASRSRGGTEAFF
TRBV20-1	-	TRBJ1-2	-	TGCAGTGCGGCGGGGTATGGCTACACCTTC	CSAAGYGYTF
TRBV12-3/TRBV12-4	-	TRBJ2-3	-	TGTGCCAGCAGTGAGGGAGTGGGGGATACGCAGTATTTT	CASSEGVGDTQYF
TRBV10-2	-	TRBJ2-1	-	TGCGCCAGCAGCCTGAGGGATGAGCAGTTCTTC	CASSLRDEQFF
TRBV28	-	TRBJ2-1	-	TGTGCCAGCAGTTTTTCCTCTCCCTACGGACTCTACAATGAGCAGTTCTTC	CASSFSSPYGLYNEQFF
TRBV7-6	TRBD1	TRBJ2-7	-	TGTGCCAGCAGCGCGGGGACAGGCGAGCAGTACTTC	CASSAGTGEQYF
TRBV5-5	-	TRBJ1-6	-	TGTGCCAGCAGCTTCTACACCGGCCGGGGTGACAATTCACCCCTCCACTTT	CASSFYTGRGDNSPLHF
TRBV7-8	-	TRBJ2-2	-	TGTGCCAGCAGCCCCCACCGGACAAACACCGGGGAGCTGTTTTTT	CASSPHRTNTGELFF